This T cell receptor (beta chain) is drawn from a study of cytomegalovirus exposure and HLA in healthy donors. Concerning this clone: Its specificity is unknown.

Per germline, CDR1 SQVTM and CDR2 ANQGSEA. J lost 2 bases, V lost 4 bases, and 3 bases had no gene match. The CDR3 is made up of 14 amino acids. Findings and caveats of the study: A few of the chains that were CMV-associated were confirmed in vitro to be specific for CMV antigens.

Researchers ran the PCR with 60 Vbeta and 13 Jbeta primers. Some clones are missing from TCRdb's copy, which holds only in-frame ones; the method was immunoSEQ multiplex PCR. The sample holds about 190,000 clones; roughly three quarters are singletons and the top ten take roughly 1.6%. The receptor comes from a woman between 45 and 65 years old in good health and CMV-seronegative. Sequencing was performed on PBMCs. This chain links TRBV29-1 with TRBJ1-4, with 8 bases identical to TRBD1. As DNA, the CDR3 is TGCAGCGTTGGTCAGGGGGCGACTAATGAAAAACTGTTTTTT. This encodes CSVGQGATNEKLFF.